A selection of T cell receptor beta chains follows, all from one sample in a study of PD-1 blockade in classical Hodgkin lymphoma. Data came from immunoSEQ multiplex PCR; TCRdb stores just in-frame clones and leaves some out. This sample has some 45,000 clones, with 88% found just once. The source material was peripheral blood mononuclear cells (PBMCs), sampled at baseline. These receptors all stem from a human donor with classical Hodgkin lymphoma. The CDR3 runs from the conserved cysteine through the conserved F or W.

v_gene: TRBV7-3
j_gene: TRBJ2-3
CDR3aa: CASNQGAGGPDTQYF

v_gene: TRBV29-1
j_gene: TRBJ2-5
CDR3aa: CSVVVGASGQYF

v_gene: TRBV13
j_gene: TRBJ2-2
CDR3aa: CASSLGPSTGELFF

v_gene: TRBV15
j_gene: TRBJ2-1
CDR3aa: CATSSGTSFYNEQFF

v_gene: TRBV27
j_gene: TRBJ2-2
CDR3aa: CASTEFNTGELFF

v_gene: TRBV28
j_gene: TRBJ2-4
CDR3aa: CASSGTGDGNIQYF

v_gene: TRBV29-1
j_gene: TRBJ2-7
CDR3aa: CSVVAGVLYEQYF

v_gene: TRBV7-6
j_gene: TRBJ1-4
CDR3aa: CASSLESVGPIEKLFF

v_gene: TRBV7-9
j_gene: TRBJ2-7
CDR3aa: CASSLGGPGSYEQYF

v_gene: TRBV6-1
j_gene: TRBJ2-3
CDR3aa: CASSEWEQYF

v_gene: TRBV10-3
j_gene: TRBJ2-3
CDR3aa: CAIRAVGTDTQYF

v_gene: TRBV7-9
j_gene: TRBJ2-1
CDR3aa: CASTQQGTIPTNEQFF

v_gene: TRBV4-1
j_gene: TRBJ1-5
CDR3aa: CASSQDGEQPQHF

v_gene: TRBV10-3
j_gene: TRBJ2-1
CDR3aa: CAISESYRRNEQFF

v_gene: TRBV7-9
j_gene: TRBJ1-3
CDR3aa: CASSPPGVSGNTIYF

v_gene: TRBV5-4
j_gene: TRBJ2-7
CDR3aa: CASRYTGTGTYEQYF

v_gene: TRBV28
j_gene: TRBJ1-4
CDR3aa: CASSGDRLNEKLFF

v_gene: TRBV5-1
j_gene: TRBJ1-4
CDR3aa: CASSFDRGNEKLFF

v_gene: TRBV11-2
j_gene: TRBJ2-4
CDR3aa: CASSSTGTWDIQYF

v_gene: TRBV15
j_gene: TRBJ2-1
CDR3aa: CATSPRRGGYNEQFF

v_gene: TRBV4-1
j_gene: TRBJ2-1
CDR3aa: CASSQFLHNEQFF

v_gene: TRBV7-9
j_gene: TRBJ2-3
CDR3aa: CASSPLAGGLRGADTQYF

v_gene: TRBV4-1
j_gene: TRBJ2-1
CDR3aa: CASSQRVVASNEQFF

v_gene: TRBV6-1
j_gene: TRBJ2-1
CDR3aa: CASSRDRGLYNEQFF

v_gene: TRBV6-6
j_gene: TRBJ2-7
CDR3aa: CASSYPSSGSYEQYF

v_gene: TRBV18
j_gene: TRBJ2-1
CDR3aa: CASSLNLGVENGNEQFF

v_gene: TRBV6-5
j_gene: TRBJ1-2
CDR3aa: CASRGTGALYGYTF

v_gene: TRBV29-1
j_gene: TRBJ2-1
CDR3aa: CSTTGTGIGNEQFF

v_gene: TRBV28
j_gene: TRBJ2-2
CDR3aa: CATDSVNTGELFF

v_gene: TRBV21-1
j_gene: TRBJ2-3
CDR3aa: CASSGELTGRGSTDTQYF

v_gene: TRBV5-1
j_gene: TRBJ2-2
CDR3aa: CASSLELAGVGTGELFF

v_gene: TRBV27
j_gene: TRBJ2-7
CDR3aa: CASSATGPDYEQYF

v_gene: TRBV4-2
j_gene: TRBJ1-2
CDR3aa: CASSQGEVLYYGYTF

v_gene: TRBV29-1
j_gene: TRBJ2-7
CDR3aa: CSVEEQDRGVYEQYF

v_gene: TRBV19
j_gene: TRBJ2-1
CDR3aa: CASKGTSVYNEQFF

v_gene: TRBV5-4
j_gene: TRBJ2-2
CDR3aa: CASSRAGGPTGELFF

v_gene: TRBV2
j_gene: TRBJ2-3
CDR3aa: CASSEALGSTDTQYF

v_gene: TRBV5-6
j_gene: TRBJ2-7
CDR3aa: CASSLNWGAPFYEQYF

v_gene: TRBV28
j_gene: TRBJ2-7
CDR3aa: CASSFWLSSEQYF

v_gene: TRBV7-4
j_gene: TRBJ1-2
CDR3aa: CASSCRTGQKSVGYTF

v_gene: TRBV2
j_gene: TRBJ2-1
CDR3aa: CASGTRTSYNEQFF

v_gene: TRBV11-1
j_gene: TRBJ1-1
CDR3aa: CASSLGVDTEAFF

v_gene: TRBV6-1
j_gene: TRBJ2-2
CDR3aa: CASRPTGPGELFF

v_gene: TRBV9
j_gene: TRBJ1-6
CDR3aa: CASSATHEQGAVGSPLHF

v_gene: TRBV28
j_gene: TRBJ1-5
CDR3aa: CASSSQGLGQPQHF

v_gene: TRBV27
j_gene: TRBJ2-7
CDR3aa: CASSLRPVGHFSYEQYF

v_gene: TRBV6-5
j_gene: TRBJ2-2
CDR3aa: CASRPTGWDTGELFF

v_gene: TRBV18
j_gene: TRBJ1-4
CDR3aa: CASSPPLGGNEKLFF

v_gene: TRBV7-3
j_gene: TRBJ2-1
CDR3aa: CASSPGSSYNEQFF

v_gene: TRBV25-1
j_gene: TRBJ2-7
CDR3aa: CASSEDSSSYEQYF

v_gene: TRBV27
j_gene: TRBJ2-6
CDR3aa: CASSLLTGGVSGANVLTF

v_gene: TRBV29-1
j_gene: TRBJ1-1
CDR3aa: CSVVVWNTEAFF

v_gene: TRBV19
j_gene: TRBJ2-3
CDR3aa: CASDPGQRADTQYF